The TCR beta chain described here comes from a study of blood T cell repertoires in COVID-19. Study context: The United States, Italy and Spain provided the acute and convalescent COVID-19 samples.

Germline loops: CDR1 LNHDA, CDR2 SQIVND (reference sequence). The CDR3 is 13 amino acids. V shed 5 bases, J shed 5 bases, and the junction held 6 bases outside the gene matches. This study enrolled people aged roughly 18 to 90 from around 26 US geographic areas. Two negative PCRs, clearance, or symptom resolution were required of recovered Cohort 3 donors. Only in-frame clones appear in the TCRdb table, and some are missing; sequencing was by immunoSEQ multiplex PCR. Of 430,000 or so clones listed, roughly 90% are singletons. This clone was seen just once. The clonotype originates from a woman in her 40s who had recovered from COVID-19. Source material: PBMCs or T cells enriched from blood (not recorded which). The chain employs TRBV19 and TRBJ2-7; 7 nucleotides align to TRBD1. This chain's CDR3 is CASSDDRANEQYF. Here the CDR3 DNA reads TGTGCCAGTAGTGACGACAGGGCGAACGAGCAGTACTTC. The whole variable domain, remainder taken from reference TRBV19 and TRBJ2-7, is DGGITQSPKYLFRKEGQNVTLSCEQNLNHDAMYWYRQDPGQGLRLIYYSQIVNDFQKGDIAEGYSVSREKKESFPLTVTSAQKNPTAFYLCASSDDRANEQYFGPGTRLTVT.